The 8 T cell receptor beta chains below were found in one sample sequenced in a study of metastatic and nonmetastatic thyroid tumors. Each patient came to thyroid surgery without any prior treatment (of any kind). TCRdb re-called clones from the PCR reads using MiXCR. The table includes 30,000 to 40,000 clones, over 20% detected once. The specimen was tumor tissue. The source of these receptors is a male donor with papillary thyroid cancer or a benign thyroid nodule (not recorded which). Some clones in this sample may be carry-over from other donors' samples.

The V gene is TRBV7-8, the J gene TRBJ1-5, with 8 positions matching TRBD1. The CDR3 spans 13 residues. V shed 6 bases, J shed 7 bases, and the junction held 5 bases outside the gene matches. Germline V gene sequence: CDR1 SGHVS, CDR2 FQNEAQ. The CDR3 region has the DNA TGTGCCAGCAGGACAGGGGCGTCCCAGCCCCAGCATTTT. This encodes CASRTGASQPQHF.

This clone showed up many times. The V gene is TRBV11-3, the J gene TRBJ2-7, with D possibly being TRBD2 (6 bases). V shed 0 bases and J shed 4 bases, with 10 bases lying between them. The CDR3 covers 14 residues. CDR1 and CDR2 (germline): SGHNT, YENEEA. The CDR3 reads CASSLESAGYEQYF. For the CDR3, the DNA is TGTGCCAGCAGCTTAGAATCTGCGGGGTACGAGCAGTACTTC.

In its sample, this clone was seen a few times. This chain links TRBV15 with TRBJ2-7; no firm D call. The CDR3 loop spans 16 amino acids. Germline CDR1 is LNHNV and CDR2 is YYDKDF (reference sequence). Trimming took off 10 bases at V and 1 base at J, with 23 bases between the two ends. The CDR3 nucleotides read TGTGCCAACAGAAGAGCCACGCTAGTTGGTTCCTACGAGCAGTACTTC. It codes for CANRRATLVGSYEQYF. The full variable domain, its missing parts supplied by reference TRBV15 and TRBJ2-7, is DAMVIQNPRYQVTQFGKPVTLSCSQTLNHNVMYWYQQKSSQAPKLLFHYYDKDFNNEADTPDNFQSRRPNTSFCFLDIRSPGLGDTAMYLCANRRATLVGSYEQYFGPGTRLTVT.

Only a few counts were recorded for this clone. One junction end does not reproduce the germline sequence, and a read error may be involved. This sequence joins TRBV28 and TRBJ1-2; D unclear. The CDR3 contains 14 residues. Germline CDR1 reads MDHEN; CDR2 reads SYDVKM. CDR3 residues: CASILNRSVEGYTF. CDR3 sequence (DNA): TGTGCCAGCATTTTAAATAGGAGTGTGGAGGGCTACACCTTC.

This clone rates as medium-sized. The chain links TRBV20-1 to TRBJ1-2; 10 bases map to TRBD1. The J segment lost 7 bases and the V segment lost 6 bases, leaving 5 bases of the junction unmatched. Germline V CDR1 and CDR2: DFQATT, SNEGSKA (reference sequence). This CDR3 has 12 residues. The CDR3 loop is CSAPDRGGGYTF. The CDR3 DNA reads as TGCAGTGCACCGGACAGGGGGGGTGGCTACACCTTC.

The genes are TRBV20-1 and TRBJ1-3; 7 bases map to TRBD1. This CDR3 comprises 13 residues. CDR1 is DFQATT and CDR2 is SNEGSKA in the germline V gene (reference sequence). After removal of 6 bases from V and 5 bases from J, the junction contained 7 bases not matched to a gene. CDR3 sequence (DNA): TGCAGTGCGCGTGAGGGGGCTCGAAACACCATATATTTT. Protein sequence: CSAREGARNTIYF.

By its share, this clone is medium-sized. The CDR3: CASSFNSGSNEQYF. The CDR3 coding sequence is TGTGCCAGCAGTTTTAACAGCGGTTCTAATGAGCAGTACTTC. This rearrangement joins TRBV28 to TRBJ2-7; weak D call: TRBD2 (5 bases). Germline CDR1 MDHEN, CDR2 SYDVKM. The CDR3 spans 14 residues. V was shortened by 3 bases and J by 7 bases, with 16 bases between the two germline ends.

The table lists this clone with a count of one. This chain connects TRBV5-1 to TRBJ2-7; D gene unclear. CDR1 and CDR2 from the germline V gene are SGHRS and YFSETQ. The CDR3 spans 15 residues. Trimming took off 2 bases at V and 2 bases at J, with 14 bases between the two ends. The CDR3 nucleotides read TGCGCCAGCAGCTTAAGATCTGGTCCTGCCTACGAGCAGTACTTC. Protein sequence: CASSLRSGPAYEQYF. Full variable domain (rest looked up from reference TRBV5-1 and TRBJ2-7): KAGVTQTPRYLIKTRGQQVTLSCSPISGHRSVSWYQQTPGQGLQFLFEYFSETQRNKGNFPGRFSGRQFSNSRSEMNVSTLELGDSALYLCASSLRSGPAYEQYFGPGTRLTVT.